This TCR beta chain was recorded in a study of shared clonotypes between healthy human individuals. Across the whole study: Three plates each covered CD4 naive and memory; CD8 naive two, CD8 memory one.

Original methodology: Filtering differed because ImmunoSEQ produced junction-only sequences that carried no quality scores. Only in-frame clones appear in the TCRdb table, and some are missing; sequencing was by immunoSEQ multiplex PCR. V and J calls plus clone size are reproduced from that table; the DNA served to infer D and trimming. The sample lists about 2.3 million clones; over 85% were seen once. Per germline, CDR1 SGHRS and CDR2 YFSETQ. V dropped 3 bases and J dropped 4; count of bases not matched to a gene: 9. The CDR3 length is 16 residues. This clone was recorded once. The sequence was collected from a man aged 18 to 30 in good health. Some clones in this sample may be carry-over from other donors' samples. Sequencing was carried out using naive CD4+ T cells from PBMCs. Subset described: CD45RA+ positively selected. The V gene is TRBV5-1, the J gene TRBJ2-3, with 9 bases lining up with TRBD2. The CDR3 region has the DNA TGCGCCAGCAGCTGGGGCCTAGCGGGAATCCCAGATACGCAGTATTTT. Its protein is CASSWGLAGIPDTQYF.